These 5 T cell receptor beta chains were all obtained from the same sample, sequenced in a study of cytotoxic CD8 clonotypes in ibrutinib-treated CLL. Assay used: immunoSEQ multiplex PCR; TCRdb lists only in-frame clones, some missing. The data contain around 330,000 clones, roughly 67% of them singletons. The sequenced sample was PBMCs, obtained after 36 months of ibrutinib treatment. These receptors all stem from a human donor with chronic lymphocytic leukemia.

V is TRBV4-1 and J is TRBJ2-7, with 10 bases that match TRBD2. Germline CDR1 MGHRA, CDR2 YSYEKL. The V segment lost 5 bases and the J segment 4 bases; nucleotides outside the gene matches: 2. The CDR3 consists of 13 residues. CDR3 region: CASSMGLAYEQYF. CDR3 coding DNA: TGCGCCAGCAGCATGGGACTAGCGTACGAGCAGTACTTC.

This chain links TRBV6-6 with TRBJ2-1; 9 nucleotides agree with TRBD1. CDR1 is MNHNY and CDR2 is SVGAGI in the germline V gene (reference sequence). V lost 6 bases, J lost 3 bases, and 9 bases stayed unmatched. The CDR3 has 16 amino acids. CDR3 DNA: TGTGCCAGCAGGGGGAGGACAGGGGCGCTCTACAATGAGCAGTTCTTC. Amino acids: CASRGRTGALYNEQFF.

The chain is built from TRBV5-1 and TRBJ1-2; D gene ambiguous. Deletions cut 0 bases from V and 4 bases from J, with 13 bases between. CDR1 is SGHRS, CDR2 YFSETQ, per germline. This CDR3 spans 15 amino acids. CDR3 loop: CASSLGDKPLYGYTF. The CDR3 nucleotides read TGCGCCAGCAGCTTGGGTGACAAGCCACTCTATGGCTACACCTTC.

The rearrangement joins TRBV9 to TRBJ1-2; a weak D match, TRBD1 (5 bases). The CDR3 has 16 amino acids. Per the germline V gene, CDR1 is SGDLS and CDR2 is YYNGEE. The ends were cut back, 0 bases at V and 8 bases at J, with 20 bases in the middle. The CDR3 bases are TGTGCCAGCAGCGTAGCCGCCTTCGGGCGCGGGGGGGGCTACACCTTC. Its translation: CASSVAAFGRGGGYTF. Variable domain in full (rest from reference TRBV9 and TRBJ1-2): DSGVTQTPKHLITATGQRVTLRCSPRSGDLSVYWYQQSLDQGLQFLIQYYNGEERAKGNILERFSAQQFPDLHSELNLSSLELGDSALYFCASSVAAFGRGGGYTFGSGTRLTVV.

The V call is TRBV6-1, the J call TRBJ2-1, with D perhaps TRBD2 (6 bases). V lost 3 bases to trimming and J lost 9 bases, with 18 bases between them. CDR3 length: 15 residues. Germline CDR1 is MNHNS and CDR2 is SASEGT. This chain's CDR3 is CASSDWGDQAGEQFF. CDR3 nucleotides: TGTGCCAGCAGTGACTGGGGGGACCAAGCGGGTGAGCAGTTCTTC.